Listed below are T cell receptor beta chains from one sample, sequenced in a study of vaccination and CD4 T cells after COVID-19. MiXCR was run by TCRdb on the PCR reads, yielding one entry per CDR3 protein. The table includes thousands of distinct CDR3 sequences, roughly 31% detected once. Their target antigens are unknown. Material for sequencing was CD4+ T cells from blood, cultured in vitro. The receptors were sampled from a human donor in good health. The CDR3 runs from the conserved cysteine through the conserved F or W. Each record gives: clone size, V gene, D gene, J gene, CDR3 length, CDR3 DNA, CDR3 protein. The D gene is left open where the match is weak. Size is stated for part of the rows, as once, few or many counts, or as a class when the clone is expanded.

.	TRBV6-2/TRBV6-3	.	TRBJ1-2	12	TGTGCCAGCGGTATAGGTTGGGATGGCTACACCTTC	CASGIGWDGYTF
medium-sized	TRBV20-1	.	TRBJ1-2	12	TGCAGTGCCCAAACGACGGTCTATGGCTACACCTTC	CSAQTTVYGYTF
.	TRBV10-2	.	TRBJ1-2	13	TGCGCCAGCAGTGGACAGTTTAACTATGGCTACACCTTC	CASSGQFNYGYTF
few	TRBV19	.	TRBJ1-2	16	TGTGCCAGTAGTATTGCTCCCGGGATTGCAAGTCAGGGCTACACCTTC	CASSIAPGIASQGYTF
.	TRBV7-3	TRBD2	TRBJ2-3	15	TGTGCCAGCAGCTTAAATCCGGGGGGGCGCCCTACGCAGTATTTT	CASSLNPGGRPTQYF
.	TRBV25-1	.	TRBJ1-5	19	TGTGCCAGCAGTGAACGAACGTCCGAGGGGGGAGAGCCTTATCAGCCCCAGCATTTT	CASSERTSEGGEPYQPQHF
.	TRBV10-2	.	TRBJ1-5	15	TGCGCCAGCAGTGGTGGGGAAATCGGCAATCAGCCCCAGCATTTT	CASSGGEIGNQPQHF
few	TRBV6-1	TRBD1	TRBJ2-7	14	TGTGCCAGTTCGCCGGGACAGGGGGCCTCCGAGCAGTACTTC	CASSPGQGASEQYF
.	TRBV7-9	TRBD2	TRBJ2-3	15	TGTGCCAGCAGCATTAGCGGGGGGCTCACAGATACGCAGTATTTT	CASSISGGLTDTQYF
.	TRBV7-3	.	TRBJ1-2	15	TGTGCCAGCAGCTTAGATTCGGCAGGGGTCAATGGCTACACCTTC	CASSLDSAGVNGYTF
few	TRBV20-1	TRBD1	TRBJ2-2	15	TGCAGTGCTCCCAGGGACAGGGGTTACACCGGGGAGCTGTTTTTT	CSAPRDRGYTGELFF
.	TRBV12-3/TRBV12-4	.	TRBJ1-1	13	TGTGCCAGCAGTTTAGCGCTAAAGACATCGGCTTTCTTT	CASSLALKTSAFF
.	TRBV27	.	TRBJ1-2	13	TGTGCCAGCAGTTCCCATCGTATCTATGGCTACACCTTC	CASSSHRIYGYTF
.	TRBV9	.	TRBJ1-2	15	TGTGCCAGCAGCGTAGGGTCAGTCTCCAACTATGGCTACACCTTC	CASSVGSVSNYGYTF
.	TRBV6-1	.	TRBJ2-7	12	TGTGCCAGCATTGGGACGTGGGCCGAGCAGTACTTC	CASIGTWAEQYF
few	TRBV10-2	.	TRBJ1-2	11	TGCGCCAGCAGTGACTACTGGGGCTACACCTTC	CASSDYWGYTF
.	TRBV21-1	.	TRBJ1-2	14	TGTGCCAGCAGTCCCTTTTTCTTTGTCTATGGCTACACCTTC	CASSPFFFVYGYTF
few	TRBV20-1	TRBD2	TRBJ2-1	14	TGCAGTGCTAGTCGCCTAGCGGATCTCAATGAGCAGTTCTTC	CSASRLADLNEQFF
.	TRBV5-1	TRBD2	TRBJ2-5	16	TGCGCCAGCAGCTTGGTTTTTGCGGGGGGGCAAGAGACCCAGTACTTC	CASSLVFAGGQETQYF
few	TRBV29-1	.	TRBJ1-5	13	TGCAGCGTTGAAACGGACACCAATCAGCCCCAGCATTTT	CSVETDTNQPQHF
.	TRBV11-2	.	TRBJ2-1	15	TGTGCCAGCAACCCAGGGGGGGGCGCTTACAATGAGCAGTTCTTC	CASNPGGGAYNEQFF
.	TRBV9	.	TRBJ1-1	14	TGTGCCAGCAGCGTGGGGGGCGTAAGCACTGAAGCTTTCTTT	CASSVGGVSTEAFF
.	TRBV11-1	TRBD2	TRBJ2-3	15	TGTGCCAGCAGCCTCAACGGACTAGGCACAGATACGCAGTATTTT	CASSLNGLGTDTQYF
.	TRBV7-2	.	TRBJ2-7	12	TGTGCCAGCAGCCCGAGCCAGTACGAGCAGTACTTC	CASSPSQYEQYF
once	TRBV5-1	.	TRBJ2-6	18	TGCGCCAGCAGCTTGGACAGGGCCCAACTGACCGGGGCCAACGTCCTGACTTTC	CASSLDRAQLTGANVLTF
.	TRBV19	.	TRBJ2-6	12	TGTGCCAGTAACCCAGGGGCCAACGTCCTGACTTTC	CASNPGANVLTF
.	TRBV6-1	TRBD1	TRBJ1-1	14	TGTGCCAGCACCCCAGGACAGGGGAGGACTGAAGCTTTCTTT	CASTPGQGRTEAFF
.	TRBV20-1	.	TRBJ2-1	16	TGCAGTGCTAGAGTAATGGGGGGCCACTCCTACAATGAGCAGTTCTTC	CSARVMGGHSYNEQFF
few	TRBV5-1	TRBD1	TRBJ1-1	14	TGCGCCAGCAGCTTCGGACAGGGGTTTACTGAAGCTTTCTTT	CASSFGQGFTEAFF
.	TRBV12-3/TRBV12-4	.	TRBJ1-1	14	TGTGCCAGCAGTATCCCCCGACCATACACTGAAGCTTTCTTT	CASSIPRPYTEAFF
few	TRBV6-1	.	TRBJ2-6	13	TGTGCCAGCACAATGCCTGGGGCCAACGTCCTGACTTTC	CASTMPGANVLTF
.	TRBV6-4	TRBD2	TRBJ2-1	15	TGTGCCAGCAGTGACCGGACTAGCGGGGGAAATGAGCAGTTCTTC	CASSDRTSGGNEQFF
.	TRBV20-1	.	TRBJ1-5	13	TGCAGTGTTTACCGGGGCCTCAGTCAGCCCCAGCATTTT	CSVYRGLSQPQHF
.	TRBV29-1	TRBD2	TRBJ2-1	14	TGCAGCGAATCCGGGACTAGCGTGGGGAATGAGCAGTTCTTC	CSESGTSVGNEQFF
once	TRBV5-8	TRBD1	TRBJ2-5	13	TGTGCCAGCAGCTCGGACAGGATGGAGACCCAGTACTTC	CASSSDRMETQYF
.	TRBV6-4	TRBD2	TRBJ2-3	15	TGTGCCAGCAGTGCGACTAGCGGGGGGCAAGATACGCAGTATTTT	CASSATSGGQDTQYF
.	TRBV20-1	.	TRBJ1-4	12	TGCAGTACCGAACTAAGGGACAAAAAACTGTTTTTT	CSTELRDKKLFF
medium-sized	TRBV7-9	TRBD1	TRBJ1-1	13	TGTGCCAGCAGCCCCAGTGGACAGGGGAAAGCTTTCTTT	CASSPSGQGKAFF
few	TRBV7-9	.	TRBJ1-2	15	TGTGCCAGCAGCTTAAAGCGGTCCAAGGACTATGGCTACACCTTC	CASSLKRSKDYGYTF
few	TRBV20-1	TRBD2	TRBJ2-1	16	TGCAGTGCTAGAGATCGTAGCGGGGGAGCAATCAATGAGCAGTTCTTC	CSARDRSGGAINEQFF
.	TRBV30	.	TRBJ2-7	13	TGTGCCTGGAGTAGTCAGGAGAGCTACGAGCAGTACTTC	CAWSSQESYEQYF
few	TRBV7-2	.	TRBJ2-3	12	TGTGCCAGCAGCTCTGCGAGAGATACGCAGTATTTT	CASSSARDTQYF
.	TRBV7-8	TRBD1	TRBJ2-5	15	TGTGCCAGCAGCTTAGCGCCGGGGACAGGAGAGACCCAGTACTTC	CASSLAPGTGETQYF
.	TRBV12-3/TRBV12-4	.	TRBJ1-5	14	TGTGCCAGCAGTTCCCAACAGGGTGCTAAGCCCCAGCATTTT	CASSSQQGAKPQHF
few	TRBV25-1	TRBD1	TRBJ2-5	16	TGTGCCAGCAGTGAAGCCGGACAGGATGCGCAAGAGACCCAGTACTTC	CASSEAGQDAQETQYF
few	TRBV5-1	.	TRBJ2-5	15	TGCGCCAGCAGCTTGGCTCCGGGGGCGGCAGAGACCCAGTACTTC	CASSLAPGAAETQYF
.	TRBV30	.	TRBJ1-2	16	TGTGCCTGGAGCCCTATCCAATATGACAGTCCGTATGGCTACACCTTC	CAWSPIQYDSPYGYTF
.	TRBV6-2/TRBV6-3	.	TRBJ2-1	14	TGTGCCAGCACCAGACAGGAGAAATACAATGAGCAGTTCTTC	CASTRQEKYNEQFF
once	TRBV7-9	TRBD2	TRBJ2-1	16	TGTGCCAGCAGCTTATCAGCGGGGGGGACCTACAATGAGCAGTTCTTC	CASSLSAGGTYNEQFF
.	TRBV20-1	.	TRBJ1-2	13	TGCAGTGCTAGGGGGCTTGGAGACTATGGCTACACCTTC	CSARGLGDYGYTF
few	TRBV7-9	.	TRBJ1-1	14	TGTGCCAGCAGCCCCGGGGCTAAGAACACTGAAGCTTTCTTT	CASSPGAKNTEAFF
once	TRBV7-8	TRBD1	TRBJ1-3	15	TGTGCCAGCAGCTTTTCGACAGGGGAGGAAGACACCATATATTTT	CASSFSTGEEDTIYF
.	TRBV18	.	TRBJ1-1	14	TGTGCCAGCTCACCAACATCTCAGAACACTGAAGCTTTCTTT	CASSPTSQNTEAFF
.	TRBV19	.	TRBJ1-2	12	TGTGCCAGTAGCCCTAAGACCTATGGCTACACCTTC	CASSPKTYGYTF